This TCR beta chain was found in a study of blood T cell repertoires in COVID-19. In the study overall: Acute-phase and convalescent COVID-19 samples originated in the United States, Italy and Spain. Nucleic acid was either cDNA or gDNA, and it came from T cells, B-cell-depleted T cells, or PBMCs.

Germline CDR1 and CDR2: LGHDT and YNNKEL (reference sequence). This CDR3 comprises 17 residues. J lost 4 bases, V lost 3 bases, and 7 bases had no gene match. As handled by the study authors: Amplification from reference gene primers served as the basis for estimated nucleated cell counts. TCRdb's copy holds only in-frame clones and misses some; the assay was immunoSEQ multiplex PCR. Clone size and V and J calls were adopted from that table, with D and trimming inferred from the DNA. This sample carries 200,000 to 300,000 clones, under 85% of them seen once, and the ten largest clones take more than 5%.

This sequence originates from a human donor in a cohort sampled during active COVID-19. The rearrangement uses TRBV3-1 (or the pseudogene TRBV3-2) and TRBJ2-3, with TRBD2 identical over 13 bases. The specimen was peripheral blood. The DNA for the CDR3 is TGTGCCAGCAGCCACAGGACTAGCGGGAGAACAGCAGATACGCAGTATTTT. The encoded protein is CASSHRTSGRTADTQYF.